Listed here are 20 T cell receptor beta chains from one sample, sequenced in a study of blood T cell repertoires in COVID-19. Profiled with immunoSEQ multiplex PCR; TCRdb holds only in-frame clones, not every one. The table includes under 500,000 clones, about 85% detected once. The sample was PBMCs or T cells enriched from blood (not recorded which). Receptors originate from a woman younger than 35 with acute COVID-19.

The chain uses TRBV5-8 and TRBJ1-5; TRBD1 matches at 7 bases. The CDR3 runs 16 residues. The ends lost 4 bases at V and 0 bases at J; junction bases unmatched: 7. The V gene's germline CDR1 is SGHTS and CDR2 YDEGEE. The CDR3 nucleotides are TGTGCCAGCAGCCTCGGGACAGATATTAGCAATCAGCCCCAGCATTTT. Amino acids: CASSLGTDISNQPQHF.

The chain has TRBV19 and TRBJ1-1; D is uncertain. From germline, CDR1 is LNHDA and CDR2 SQIVND (reference sequence). V was pared by 8 bases and J by 0 bases, with 19 bases between. CDR3 length: 16 residues. CDR3 sequence reads: CASGLDARGMNTEAFF. The CDR3 DNA reads TGTGCCAGTGGACTGGATGCCCGAGGGATGAACACTGAAGCTTTCTTT.

V and J are TRBV6-6 and TRBJ2-7; D possibly corresponds to TRBD1 (5 bases). There are 12 residues in the CDR3. V was cut by 9 bases and J by 4 bases, with 13 bases left in between. CDR1 and CDR2 (germline): MNHNY, SVGAGI (reference sequence). The CDR3 DNA sequence: TGTGCCAGGATCGACAGTCCTTACGAGCAGTACTTC. Its protein product is CARIDSPYEQYF.

The chain's CDR3 is CASSPTGQAYEQYF. CDR3 in DNA: TGCGCCAGCAGCCCGACAGGGCAGGCATACGAGCAGTACTTC. The chain links TRBV4-3 to TRBJ2-7; 7 bases are shared with TRBD1. The CDR3 spans 14 residues. Germline values: CDR1 LGHNA, CDR2 YSLEER. After removal of 4 bases from V and 4 bases from J, the junction contained 7 bases not matched to a gene.

This chain joins TRBV4-3 and TRBJ1-4, with 7 positions matching TRBD1. Trimming took 1 base from V and 8 from J; bases not matched to a gene: 4. Per germline, CDR1 LGHNA and CDR2 YSLEER. The CDR3 has 14 residues. The DNA for the CDR3 is TGCGCCAGCAGCCAAGGACAGGGCGAGGAAAAACTGTTTTTT. This translates into CASSQGQGEEKLFF.

The chain combines TRBV2 with TRBJ2-7; unclear D gene. This CDR3 comprises 13 residues. The germline gives CDR1 SNHLY, CDR2 FYNNEI. Trimming removed 3 bases from V and 3 bases from J, with 9 bases in between. The CDR3, as DNA: TGTGCCAGCAGTGATACAGAGAGCTACGAGCAGTACTTC. This translates into CASSDTESYEQYF.

V gene TRBV5-1 combines with J gene TRBJ2-1; 7 bases agree with TRBD1. Unmatched junction bases numbered 8, after V lost 4 bases and J lost 4 bases. This CDR3 contains 15 residues. Germline CDR1 SGHRS, CDR2 YFSETQ. CDR3 residues: CASSIGQDIYNEQFF. The CDR3 DNA is TGCGCCAGCAGCATCGGACAGGATATTTACAATGAGCAGTTCTTC.

The chain recombines TRBV29-1 with TRBJ2-3; 13 bases fit TRBD2. The CDR3 sequence is 15 residues long. Unmatched junction bases numbered 5, after V lost 6 bases and J lost 2 bases. Germline CDR1 SQVTM, CDR2 ANQGSEA. The CDR3 loop reads CSVTGLAGYTDTQYF. As DNA, the CDR3 is TGCAGCGTCACGGGACTAGCGGGATACACAGATACGCAGTATTTT.

J is TRBJ1-5 and V is TRBV28; tentative D call: TRBD1 (6 bases). The germline CDR1 and CDR2 sequences are MDHEN and SYDVKM. CDR3 size: 13 residues. V was trimmed by 2 bases and J by 4 bases, leaving 6 bases between them. CDR3 sequence (DNA): TGTGCCAGCAGTTTACAGGGGAATCAGCCCCAGCATTTT. Translated, it gives CASSLQGNQPQHF.

The rearrangement joins TRBV7-9 to TRBJ1-5; 9 bases map to TRBD1. The CDR3 has 16 residues. V shed 11 bases and J 1 base; nucleotides not matched to a gene: 12. In germline, CDR1 is SEHNR, CDR2 FQNEAQ (reference sequence). For the CDR3, the DNA is TGTGCCGGGGACGACGGGACAGGGTTCAGCAATCAGCCCCAGCATTTT. Encoded protein: CAGDDGTGFSNQPQHF.

The genes are TRBV6-4 and TRBJ2-1, with TRBD1 matching over 10 bases. The CDR3 spans 16 residues. V lost 6 bases, J lost 6 bases, and 11 bases stayed unmatched. Germline lookup yields CDR1 MRHNA and CDR2 SNTAGT. The CDR3 spells CASSPEGQGSFNEQFF. In DNA form, the CDR3 reads TGTGCCAGCAGCCCCGAGGGACAGGGGTCTTTCAATGAGCAGTTCTTC.

V gene TRBV25-1 combines with J gene TRBJ2-7, with 9 bases aligning to TRBD1. Germline V gene sequence: CDR1 MGHDK, CDR2 SYGVNS. CDR3 length: 14 amino acids. V was clipped by 4 bases and J by 2 bases; unmatched bases: 3. CDR3 region: CASSAGTGPYEQYF. CDR3 sequence (DNA): TGTGCCAGCAGTGCCGGGACAGGGCCCTACGAGCAGTACTTC.

A few counts support this clone. The rearrangement uses TRBV30 and TRBJ1-1; D is undetermined. Trimming took off 3 bases at V and 1 base at J, with 9 bases between the two ends. The CDR3 contains 13 residues. Germline CDR1 GTSNPN, CDR2 SVGIG (reference sequence). The DNA for the CDR3 is TGTGCCTGGAGGTGGTTGGCGAACACTGAAGCTTTCTTT. This codes for CAWRWLANTEAFF.

The rearrangement links TRBV3-1 (or the pseudogene TRBV3-2) to TRBJ1-1, with D possibly TRBD1 on 6 matching bases. This CDR3 contains 12 residues. CDR1 and CDR2 (germline): LGHDT, YNNKEL (reference sequence). Trimming removed 3 bases at V and 5 bases at J, with 7 bases between. In nucleotides, the CDR3 is TGTGCCAGCAGCCACAGGGGAACTGAAGCTTTCTTT. Translated: CASSHRGTEAFF.

This chain links TRBV7-2 with TRBJ2-7; 8 bases line up with TRBD1. CDR1 is SGHTA and CDR2 is FQGNSA in the germline V gene. J lost 4 bases, V lost 5 bases, and 7 bases had no gene match. There are 14 residues in the CDR3. CDR3 DNA sequence: TGTGCCAGCAGCCCAAGGACAGGGTGGTACGAGCAGTACTTC. It translates to CASSPRTGWYEQYF.

This chain links TRBV18 with TRBJ1-4; a possible D gene is TRBD1 (5 bases). The germline V gene has CDR1 KGHSH and CDR2 LQKENI. Trimming took off 0 bases at V and 8 bases at J, with 13 bases between the two ends. This CDR3 region has 15 residues. As DNA, the CDR3 is TGTGCCAGCTCACCACCGCAGGGTTTGAAGGAAAAACTGTTTTTT. Protein: CASSPPQGLKEKLFF. Together with reference TRBV18 and TRBJ1-4, the CDR3 gives the full variable domain: NAGVMQNPRHLVRRRGQEARLRCSPMKGHSHVYWYRQLPEEGLKFMVYLQKENIIDESGMPKERFSAEFPKEGPSILRIQQVVRGDSAAYFCASSPPQGLKEKLFFGSGTQLSVL.

This chain links TRBV7-9 with TRBJ1-1; D may be TRBD1 (6 bases). In germline, CDR1 is SEHNR, CDR2 FQNEAQ (reference sequence). Between the trimmed V and J ends, which lost 5 bases and 0 bases, there was a span of 10 bases. This CDR3 region has 14 residues. Written as DNA, the CDR3 is TGTGCCAGCAGCCAGACAGGAATGAACACTGAAGCTTTCTTT. It is translated as CASSQTGMNTEAFF.

The chain links TRBV9 to TRBJ1-6, with unresolved D. V lost 0 bases, J lost 13 bases, and 14 bases lay in between. CDR3 length: 14 residues. The germline CDR1 and CDR2 sequences are SGDLS and YYNGEE. CDR3 coding DNA: TGTGCCAGCAGCGTAGATTCCTCAGTCGGGCCCCTCCACTTT. It codes for CASSVDSSVGPLHF.

The chain is built from TRBV9 and TRBJ1-6, with 7 bases identical to TRBD1. Trimming at V came to 4 bases and at J to 8 bases, leaving 9 bases not matched to a gene. The CDR3 contains 15 residues. From germline, CDR1 is SGDLS and CDR2 YYNGEE. CDR3 sequence reads: CASSMRQGLDSPLHF. The CDR3 DNA reads TGTGCCAGCAGCATGAGACAGGGCCTAGATTCACCCCTCCACTTT.

This clone was seen a few times. DNA for the CDR3: TGTGCCAGTAGTAGCCACAGGGGGCGCCTAGAGACCCAGTACTTC. It codes for CASSSHRGRLETQYF. J is TRBJ2-5 and V is TRBV19; 9 bases are a match to TRBD1. The CDR3 loop spans 15 amino acids. Germline CDR1 LNHDA, CDR2 SQIVND (reference sequence). V was clipped by 4 bases and J by 4 bases; unmatched bases: 7.